This TCR beta chain was observed in a study of shared clonotypes between healthy human individuals (dated by TCRdb to the early 2020s). Regarding the study in general: The cohort comprised a couple of women and three men aged 18 to 49 years. For each donor, three plates each were used for CD4 naive and CD4 memory, two plates were used for CD8 naive, and one plate was used for CD8 memory. The study deeply sequenced blood TCR repertoires of about five healthy adults to estimate repertoire size and the extent of clonotype sharing between individuals. Libraries were prepared and TCR repertoires were sequenced by different laboratories using diverse techniques, in order to increase sequencing depth and limit assay-specific biases. Leukapheresis yielded between about 0.94 and 8.9 billion PBMCs per donor.

At least ten counts were recorded for this clone. The antigen it recognizes is unknown. No much larger clone exists at a distance of one base, and base qualities are not known. Using the deep immunoSEQ assay, TCR CDR3 regions were amplified from genomic DNA by multiplex PCR. Extracted genomic DNA from each cell subset was spread evenly across all wells of several immunoSEQ 96-well plates, with each plate serving as a replicate. For sorted subsets, each replicate PCR was loaded with approximately 190 ng genomic DNA, equivalent to 25,000 to 30,000 T cell genomes. Purified libraries were measured with a Qubit 3.0 fluorometer, size-checked on a Bioanalyzer 2100, and measured again with the KAPA Library Quantification kit. Every immunoSEQ 96-well plate was sequenced on a dedicated single-read 150-cycle Illumina NextSeq 550 flow cell. The source study handled its data this way. Because the immunoSEQ output held only junctional sequences and lacked quality scores, the filtering could not match the filtering applied to full-length reads. To assign V/J genes and CDR3, sequences were annotated against IMGT germline references using PyIR, a Python wrapper for IgBLAST v1.9. Reads were removed for weak V/J assignments (E-value above 1e-6), missing CDR3, stop codons, out-of-frame junctions, or ambiguous translated residues. A V3J clonotype was defined by an identical inferred V gene, J gene, and CDR3 amino acid sequence. Percentage overlap between repertoires was computed as shared unique clonotypes divided by the size of the smaller repertoire. Richness of each repertoire was evaluated using RTK rarefaction, the Chao1 estimator, and Recon v2.1 estimates of unobserved clonotypes. For all TCRbeta clonotypes obtained by the gDNA method from a few donors, generation probabilities were computed with OLGA. TCRdb's version of the immuneACCESS table is confined to in-frame rearrangements and falls short of the full clone set. An unresolved V gene accounts for under half of the shortfall where checked; the remainder is of unknown origin. From that table come the V and J calls and clone size; the DNA was used to work out D and trimming. The sample contains about a million clones, approximately 77% of them found a single time. The ten largest clones add up to roughly 0.83% of the sample.

Points the paper makes about the study in general: Based on pairwise subsampling, the degree of clonotype sharing among donors was expected to be affected by sequencing depth. Sampling was restricted to blood, and TCR repertoires in tissues likely differ from the TCR repertoires found in blood. Estimated clonotype richness was generally larger for naive than for memory subsets. Higher generation probabilities were observed for clonotypes shared by all four sorted-subset donors than for non-shared clonotypes. Incomplete sequencing was indicated by rarefaction of sorted-subset datasets, despite the large sequencing depth. Because the study included a small number of donors, the genetic and exposure-history diversity represented was limited. Approximately 5% of naive CD4, roughly 3.6% of naive CD8, 2.3% of memory CD4, and 0.4% of memory CD8 clonotypes were shared across four donors.

Donors were healthy HIV-negative adults with no recently reported acute infections or vaccinations. Every donor was a Caucasian adult residing in Nashville, Tennessee, USA. CD4+ T cells were enriched by magnetic negative selection; naive cells were then positively selected on CD45RA, and the negative fraction formed the memory subset. Blood was collected by leukapheresis, and PBMCs were isolated by Ficoll-Histopaque density gradient centrifugation and then cryopreserved in liquid nitrogen vapor phase. Analytical flow cytometry was used to check the purity and quantity of each magnetically sorted T cell population. Genomic DNA was isolated from every sorted fraction and measured by UV absorbance on a Nanodrop 2000c. The CDR3 sequence holds 13 residues, the cysteine and phenylalanine included. Only the CDR3 DNA is retained, 39 bases long and in frame from the first base. The germline V gene (reference sequence) gives CDR1 as PRHDT and CDR2 as FYEKMQ. A distance of 9 bases separates the germline ends of V and J, which lose 2 bases and 5 bases respectively.

The sample comprised memory CD4+ T cells from PBMCs. The cell subset or site tag for this specimen amounts to: CD45RA-negative fraction. The rearrangement combines TRBV13 with TRBJ2-5; the D segment may tentatively be TRBD1 or TRBD2, each giving 6 matched bases. The TCR sequence derives from a man between 18 and 29 years old in good health. Some clones in this sample may be carry-over from other donors' samples. The sequence in DNA is TGTGCCAGCAGCTTAAGGGGGGCGGAGACCCAGTACTTC. It codes for CASSLRGAETQYF.